This T cell receptor (beta chain) was identified during a study of tumor and adjacent non-tumor tissue in lung cancer. Study context: The patients, 10 to 11 men and 5 women, were 31 to 76 with stage I to III disease.

The library came from three nested PCR rounds adapted from ARM-PCR protocols. TCRdb used MiXCR to reprocess the multiplex PCR reads, holding one entry per CDR3 protein. The sample holds 68,000 or so distinct CDR3 sequences, about 61% seen once. This clonotype was picked up many times. Its antigen is unidentified. The germline V and J ends were trimmed by 5 bases and 8 bases, with 14 bases remaining between them. This CDR3 comprises 13 residues. CDR1 and CDR2 (germline): SGHVS, FQNEAQ. Study outcomes and limitations: Compared with tumor, normal lung showed significantly lower TCR diversity. In normal lung, the top 100 clones were significantly more dominant than in tumor.

The template was RNA from unsorted bulk tissue. Sample: lung tumor tissue. The sequence came from a man in his fifties with non-small cell lung cancer. This rearrangement joins TRBV7-8 to TRBJ2-3; no clear D gene. The CDR3 is CASSPRTPPTQYF. The DNA of the CDR3 is TGTGCCAGCAGCCCTAGGACGCCGCCTACGCAGTATTTT.